The T cell receptor (beta chain) described here comes from a study of shared clonotypes between healthy human individuals. Across the whole study: Two women and a few men aged 18 to 49 made up the donors.

Whole-study findings and limits: Rarefaction curves obtained for sorted subsets showed sequencing incomplete despite large depth.

With 6 bases removed from V and 9 bases from J, the gap between germline ends came to 18 bases. In germline, CDR1 is MNHEY, CDR2 SMNVEV (reference sequence). This CDR3 has 14 amino acids. Genomic DNA belonging to each subset was distributed in equal measure over several immunoSEQ plates. Sequencing was performed with immunoSEQ multiplex PCR; in TCRdb, only in-frame clones are kept and a portion is missing. This sample has just over 2,000,000 clones, with about 95% found just once. The naive CD8 population came from CD45RO-negative cells selected for CCR7, without terminally differentiated effector memory CD45RA+ cells. As regards this clone: What it recognizes is unknown.

Sequencing was done on a sample of naive CD8+ T cells sorted from blood. The chain is built from TRBV27 and TRBJ2-1; perhaps TRBD2 as D (5 bases). This clonotype originated in a man aged 18 to 30 in good health. Written as DNA, the CDR3 is TGTGCCAGCAGCTCTGGACCCGCGGGCCGTGAGCAGTTCTTC. It specifies CASSSGPAGREQFF.